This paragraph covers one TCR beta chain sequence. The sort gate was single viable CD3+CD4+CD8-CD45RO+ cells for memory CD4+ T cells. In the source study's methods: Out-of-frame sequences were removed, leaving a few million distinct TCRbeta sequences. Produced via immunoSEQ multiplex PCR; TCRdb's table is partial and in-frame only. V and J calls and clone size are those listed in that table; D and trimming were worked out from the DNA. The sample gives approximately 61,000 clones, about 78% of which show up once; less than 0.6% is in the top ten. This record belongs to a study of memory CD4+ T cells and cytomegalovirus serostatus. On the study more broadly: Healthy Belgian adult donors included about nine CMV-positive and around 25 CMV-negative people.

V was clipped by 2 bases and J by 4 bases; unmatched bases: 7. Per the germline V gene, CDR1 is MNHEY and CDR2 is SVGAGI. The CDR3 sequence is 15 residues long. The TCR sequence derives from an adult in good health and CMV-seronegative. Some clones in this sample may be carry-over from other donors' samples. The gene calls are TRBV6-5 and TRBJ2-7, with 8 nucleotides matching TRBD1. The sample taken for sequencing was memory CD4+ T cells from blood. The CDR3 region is CASSYAGGSGYEQYF. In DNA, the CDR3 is TGTGCCAGCAGTTACGCAGGGGGCAGTGGTTACGAGCAGTACTTC.